This T cell receptor (beta chain) was identified in a study of beta chain features in type 1 diabetes. Study-level background: Patients were similar to healthy donors in age and gender (as well as in cell yields). Whole-study results and caveats: Moderate yet significant TCRB CDR3 shortening was seen in Type 1 diabetes patients in all four CD4+ subsets.

Every isolated RNA sample was fully reverse transcribed, so sequencing captured expressed TCRB transcripts. Generated by immunoSEQ multiplex PCR, the TCRdb table keeps only in-frame clones and is missing some. The table lists roughly 140,000 clones, around 7% of them singletons, with around 1.3% in the top ten. To note about this clone: What it binds is not known.

The trim removed 5 bases at V and 9 bases at J, leaving 7 bases unmatched. The V gene's germline CDR1 is LNHDA and CDR2 SQIVND (reference sequence). The CDR3 runs to 13 residues. The rearrangement joins TRBV19 to TRBJ2-5; 9 bases are shared with TRBD2. Sequencing was done on a sample of central memory CD4+ T cells from blood. The TCR originated in a woman in her 30s in good health. The CDR3 loop reads CASSEDLAGPQYF. The CDR3 nucleotides read TGTGCCAGTAGTGAAGATCTAGCGGGGCCCCAGTACTTC.